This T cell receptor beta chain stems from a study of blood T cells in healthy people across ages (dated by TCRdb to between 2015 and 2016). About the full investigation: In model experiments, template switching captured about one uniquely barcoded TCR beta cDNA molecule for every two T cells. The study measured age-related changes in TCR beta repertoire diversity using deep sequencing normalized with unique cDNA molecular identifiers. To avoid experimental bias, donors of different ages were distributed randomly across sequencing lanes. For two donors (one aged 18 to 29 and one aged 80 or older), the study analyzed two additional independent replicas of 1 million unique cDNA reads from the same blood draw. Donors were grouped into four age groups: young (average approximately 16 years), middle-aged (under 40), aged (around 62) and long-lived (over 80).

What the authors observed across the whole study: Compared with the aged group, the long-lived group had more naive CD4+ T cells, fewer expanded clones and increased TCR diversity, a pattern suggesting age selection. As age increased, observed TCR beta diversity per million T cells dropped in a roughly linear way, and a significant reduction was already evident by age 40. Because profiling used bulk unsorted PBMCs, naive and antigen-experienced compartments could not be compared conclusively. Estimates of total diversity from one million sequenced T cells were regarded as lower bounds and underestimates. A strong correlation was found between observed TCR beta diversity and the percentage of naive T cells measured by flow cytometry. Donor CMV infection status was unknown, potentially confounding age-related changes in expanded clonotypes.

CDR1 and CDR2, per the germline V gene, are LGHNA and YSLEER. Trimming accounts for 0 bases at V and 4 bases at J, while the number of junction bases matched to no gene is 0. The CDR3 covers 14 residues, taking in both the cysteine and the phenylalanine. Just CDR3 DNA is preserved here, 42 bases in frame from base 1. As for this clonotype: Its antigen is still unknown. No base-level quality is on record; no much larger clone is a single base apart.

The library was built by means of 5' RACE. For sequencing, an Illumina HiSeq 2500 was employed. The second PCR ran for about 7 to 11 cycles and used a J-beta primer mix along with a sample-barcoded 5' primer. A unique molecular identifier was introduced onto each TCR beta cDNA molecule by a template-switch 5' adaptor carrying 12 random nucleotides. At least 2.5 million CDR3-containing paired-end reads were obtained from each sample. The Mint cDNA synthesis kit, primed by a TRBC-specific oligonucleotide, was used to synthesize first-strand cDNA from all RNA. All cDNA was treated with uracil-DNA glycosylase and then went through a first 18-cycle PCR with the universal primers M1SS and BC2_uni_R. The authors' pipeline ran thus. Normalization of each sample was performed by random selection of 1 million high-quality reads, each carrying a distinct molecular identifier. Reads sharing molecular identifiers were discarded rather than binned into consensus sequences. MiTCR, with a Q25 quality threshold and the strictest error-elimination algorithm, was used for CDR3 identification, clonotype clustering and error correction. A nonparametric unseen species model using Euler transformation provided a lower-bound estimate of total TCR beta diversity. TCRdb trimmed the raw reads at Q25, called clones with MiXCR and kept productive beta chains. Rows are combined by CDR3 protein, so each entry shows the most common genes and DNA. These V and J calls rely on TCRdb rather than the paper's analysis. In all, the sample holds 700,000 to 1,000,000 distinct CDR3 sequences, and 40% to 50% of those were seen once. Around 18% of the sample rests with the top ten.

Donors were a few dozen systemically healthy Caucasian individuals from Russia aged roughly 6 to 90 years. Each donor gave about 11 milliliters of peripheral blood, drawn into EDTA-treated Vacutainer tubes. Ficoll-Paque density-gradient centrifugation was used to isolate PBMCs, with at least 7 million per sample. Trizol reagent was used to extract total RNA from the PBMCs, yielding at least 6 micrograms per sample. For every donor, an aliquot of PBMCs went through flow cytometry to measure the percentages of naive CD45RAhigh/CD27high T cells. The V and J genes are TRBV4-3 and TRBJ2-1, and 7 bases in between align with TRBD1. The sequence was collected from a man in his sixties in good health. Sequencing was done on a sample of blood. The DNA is TGCGCCAGCAGCCAAGAGGGACAGTACAATGAGCAGTTCTTC. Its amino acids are CASSQEGQYNEQFF.